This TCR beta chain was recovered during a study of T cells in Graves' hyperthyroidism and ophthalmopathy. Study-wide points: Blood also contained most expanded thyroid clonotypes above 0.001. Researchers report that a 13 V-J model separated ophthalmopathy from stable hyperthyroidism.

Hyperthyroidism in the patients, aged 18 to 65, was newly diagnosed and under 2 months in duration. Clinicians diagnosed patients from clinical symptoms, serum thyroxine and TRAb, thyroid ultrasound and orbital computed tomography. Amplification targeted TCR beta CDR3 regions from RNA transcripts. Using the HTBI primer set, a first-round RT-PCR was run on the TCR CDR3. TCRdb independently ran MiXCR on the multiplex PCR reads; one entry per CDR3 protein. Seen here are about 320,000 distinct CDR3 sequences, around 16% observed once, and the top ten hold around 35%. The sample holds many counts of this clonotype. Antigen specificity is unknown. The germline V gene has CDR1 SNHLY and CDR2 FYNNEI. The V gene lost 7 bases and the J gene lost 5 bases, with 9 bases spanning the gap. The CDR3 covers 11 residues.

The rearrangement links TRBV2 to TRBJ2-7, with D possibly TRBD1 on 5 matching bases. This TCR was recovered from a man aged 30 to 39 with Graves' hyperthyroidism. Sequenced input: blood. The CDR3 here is CASTQGHEQYF. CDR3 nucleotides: TGTGCCAGCACGCAGGGCCACGAGCAGTACTTC.